This T cell receptor (beta chain) was captured in a study of technical replicates of blood from several donors. Clones were sequenced by immunoSEQ multiplex PCR, and TCRdb holds only the in-frame ones, with some missing. The table lists just over 95,000 clones, roughly 94% of them singletons. In germline, CDR1 is SGHVS, CDR2 FQNEAQ. Trimming shortened V by 3 bases and J by 0 bases, and 12 bases separated the two germline ends. The CDR3 contains 16 residues. V and J are TRBV7-8 and TRBJ1-3; D may be TRBD1 (5 bases). Sequenced sample: T cells isolated from PBMCs. The TCR originated in a human donor in good health. In DNA form, the CDR3 reads TGTGCCAGCAGCTTCTACGGGGGGTTCTCTGGAAACACCATATATTTT. Its translation is CASSFYGGFSGNTIYF.